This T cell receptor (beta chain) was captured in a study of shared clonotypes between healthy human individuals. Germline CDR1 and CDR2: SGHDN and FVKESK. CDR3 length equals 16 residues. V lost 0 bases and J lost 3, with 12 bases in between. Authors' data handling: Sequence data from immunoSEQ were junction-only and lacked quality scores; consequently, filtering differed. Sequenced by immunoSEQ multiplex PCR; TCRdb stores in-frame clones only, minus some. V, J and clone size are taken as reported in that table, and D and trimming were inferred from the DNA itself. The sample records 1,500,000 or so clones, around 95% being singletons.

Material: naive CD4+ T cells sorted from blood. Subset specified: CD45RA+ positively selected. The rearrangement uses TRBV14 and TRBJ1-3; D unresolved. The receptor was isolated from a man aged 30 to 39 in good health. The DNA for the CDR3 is TGTGCCAGCAGCCAAGATGGGGTCAGATTTGGAAACACCATATATTTT. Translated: CASSQDGVRFGNTIYF.